The 7 T cell receptor beta chains reported below all come from one sample, sequenced in a study of response to subunit inactivated influenza vaccine. Via MiXCR, TCRdb re-called the RT-PCR reads, giving one row per CDR3 protein. The table shows approximately 520,000 distinct CDR3 sequences, with approximately 15% occurring only once. Sequenced here: CD4+ T cells sorted from PBMCs, sampled roughly 24 months after vaccination. Receptors were obtained from a man aged 45 to 75 who received an inactivated influenza vaccine.

A few counts support this clonotype. The rearrangement joins TRBV11-2 to TRBJ2-7, with D perhaps being TRBD1 or TRBD2 (5 bases each). Trimming stripped 1 base from V and 7 bases from J, with 14 bases between. The CDR3 length is 14 residues. CDR1 and CDR2 from the germline V gene are SGHAT and FQNNGV. The CDR3 DNA reads TGTGCCAGCAGCTTAGGGGGACCGCTTAAGGAGCAGTACTTC. It specifies CASSLGGPLKEQYF.

This clonotype was counted ten times or more. The chain joins TRBV20-1 to TRBJ2-3, with D perhaps given as TRBD1 or TRBD2 (5 bases each). The V end was cut by 1 base, the J end by 1 base, with 12 bases between. The CDR3 covers 15 residues. The germline V gene has CDR1 DFQATT and CDR2 SNEGSKA (reference sequence). This chain's CDR3 is CSARGGAGGTDTQYF. CDR3 nucleotide sequence: TGCAGTGCTAGAGGTGGGGCCGGGGGCACAGATACGCAGTATTTT.

This clonotype was detected only a few times. The rearrangement uses TRBV6-2 or TRBV6-3 and TRBJ2-1; no clear D gene. V dropped 7 bases and J dropped 5 bases, with 15 bases sitting between them. The CDR3 has 14 residues. The germline V gene encodes CDR1 MNHEY and CDR2 SVGEGT. CDR3 region: CASNDGSRNNEQFF. CDR3 DNA sequence: TGTGCCAGCAACGATGGTAGCAGAAACAATGAGCAGTTCTTC.

The chain recombines TRBV15 with TRBJ1-5; no reliable D call. The length of the CDR3 is 13 residues. With 8 bases removed from V and 2 bases from J, the gap between germline ends came to 10 bases. Germline lookup yields CDR1 LNHNV and CDR2 YYDKDF (reference sequence). CDR3 nucleotide sequence: TGTGCCACCCAACTAGTGCGCAATCAGCCCCAGCATTTT. Amino acids: CATQLVRNQPQHF.

This clonotype showed up just a few times. As DNA, the CDR3 is TGCGCCAGCAGCCCCGATAGTGGAGTTTATGGCTACACCTTC. Encoded protein: CASSPDSGVYGYTF. This sequence joins TRBV4-3 and TRBJ1-2; D gene ambiguous. The length of the CDR3 is 14 residues. Trimming shortened V by 4 bases and J by 5 bases, and 14 bases separated the two germline ends. CDR1 is LGHNA and CDR2 is YSLEER in the germline V gene.

A word on this clonotype: The junction does not match germline at one end; this may be a read error. The chain recombines TRBV12-3 or TRBV12-4 with TRBJ2-1; the D is unclear. The CDR3 has 14 residues. CDR3 DNA sequence: TGTGCCTGCAGTTTTAGTAGGTCCTACAATGAGCAGTTCTTC. Translating it yields CACSFSRSYNEQFF.

The chain employs TRBV7-2 and TRBJ2-3; no definite D call. Germline V gives CDR1 SGHTA, CDR2 FQGNSA. The CDR3 spans 14 residues. Trimming removed 3 bases from V and 5 bases from J, with 12 bases in between. CDR3 nucleotides: TGTGCCAGCAGCTTTGGTCTCCCGAAAGATACGCAGTATTTT. Translation gives CASSFGLPKDTQYF.